This record concerns one TCR beta chain sequence. The sample comes from a study of blood T cell repertoires in COVID-19. Libraries were prepared by immunoSEQ multiplex PCR; TCRdb keeps only in-frame clonotypes and omits some of them. In the table there are 140,000 or so clones, roughly 87% of which are singletons. The V gene's germline CDR1 is SGHAT and CDR2 FQNNGV. Trimming took 6 bases from V and 8 from J, leaving 15 bases between them. This CDR3 has 13 residues. The J gene is TRBJ2-3, the V gene TRBV11-2, with D perhaps matching TRBD2 (6 bases). This TCR was sampled from a human donor in a cohort sampled during active COVID-19. Sequencing was done on a sample of peripheral blood. The chain's CDR3 is CASRTRVEGTQYF. CDR3 nucleotide sequence: TGTGCCAGCAGGACAAGGGTGGAGGGTACGCAGTATTTT.